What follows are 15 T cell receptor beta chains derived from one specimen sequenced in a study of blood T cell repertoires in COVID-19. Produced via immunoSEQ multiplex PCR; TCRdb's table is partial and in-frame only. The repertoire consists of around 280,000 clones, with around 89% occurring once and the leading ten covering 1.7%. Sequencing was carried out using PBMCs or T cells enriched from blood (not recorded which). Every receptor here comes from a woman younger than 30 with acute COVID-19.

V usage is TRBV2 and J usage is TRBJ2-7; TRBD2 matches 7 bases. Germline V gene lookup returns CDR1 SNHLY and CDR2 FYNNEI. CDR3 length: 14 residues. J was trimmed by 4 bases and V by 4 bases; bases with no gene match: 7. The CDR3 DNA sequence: TGTGCCAGCAGTGCCTCGGGAGGTTTATACGAGCAGTACTTC. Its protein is CASSASGGLYEQYF. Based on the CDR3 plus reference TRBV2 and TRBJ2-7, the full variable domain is EPEVTQTPSHQVTQMGQEVILRCVPISNHLYFYWYRQILGQKVEFLVSFYNNEISEKSEIFDDQFSVERPDGSNFTLKIRSTKLEDSAMYFCASSASGGLYEQYFGPGTRLTVT.

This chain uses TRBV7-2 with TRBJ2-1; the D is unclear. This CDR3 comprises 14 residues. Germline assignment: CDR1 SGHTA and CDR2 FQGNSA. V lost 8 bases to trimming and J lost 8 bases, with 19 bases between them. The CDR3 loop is CASSRLNGEDEQFF. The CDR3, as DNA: TGTGCCAGCTCCCGTCTTAACGGCGAGGATGAGCAGTTCTTC. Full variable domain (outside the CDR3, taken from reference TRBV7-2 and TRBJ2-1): GAGVSQSPSNKVTEKGKDVELRCDPISGHTALYWYRQSLGQGLEFLIYFQGNSAPDKSGLPSDRFSAERTGGSVSTLTIQRTQQEDSAVYLCASSRLNGEDEQFFGPGTRLTVL.

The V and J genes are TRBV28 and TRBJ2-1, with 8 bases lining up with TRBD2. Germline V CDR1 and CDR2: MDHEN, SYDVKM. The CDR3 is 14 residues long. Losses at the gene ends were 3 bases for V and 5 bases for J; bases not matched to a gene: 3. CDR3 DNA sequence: TGTGCCAGCAGTTTGAGCGGGAGAGACAATGAGCAGTTCTTC. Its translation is CASSLSGRDNEQFF.

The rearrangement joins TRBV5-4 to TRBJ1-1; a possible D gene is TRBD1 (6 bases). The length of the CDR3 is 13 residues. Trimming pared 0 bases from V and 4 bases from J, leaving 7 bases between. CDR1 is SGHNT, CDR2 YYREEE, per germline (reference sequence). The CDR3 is CASSLEGGTEAFF. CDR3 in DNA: TGTGCCAGCAGCTTGGAAGGGGGCACTGAAGCTTTCTTT.

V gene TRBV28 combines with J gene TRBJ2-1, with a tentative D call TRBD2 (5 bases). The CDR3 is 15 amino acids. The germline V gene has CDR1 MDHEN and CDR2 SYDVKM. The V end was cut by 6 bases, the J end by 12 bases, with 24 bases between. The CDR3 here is CASSPRTLQQLGQFF. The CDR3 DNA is TGTGCCAGCAGCCCCCGGACTCTCCAGCAATTGGGGCAGTTCTTC.

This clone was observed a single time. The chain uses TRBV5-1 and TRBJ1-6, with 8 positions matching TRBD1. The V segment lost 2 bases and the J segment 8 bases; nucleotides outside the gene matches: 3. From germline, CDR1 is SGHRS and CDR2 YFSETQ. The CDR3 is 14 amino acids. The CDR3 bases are TGCGCCAGCAGCTTAGACAGGGGAGATTCACCCCTCCACTTT. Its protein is CASSLDRGDSPLHF.

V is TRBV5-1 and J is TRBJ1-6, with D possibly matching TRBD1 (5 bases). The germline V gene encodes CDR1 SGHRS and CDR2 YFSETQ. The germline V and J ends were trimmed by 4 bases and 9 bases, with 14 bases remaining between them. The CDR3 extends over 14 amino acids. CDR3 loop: CASSREGIGSPLHF. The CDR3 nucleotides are TGCGCCAGCAGCCGGGAGGGGATCGGTTCACCCCTCCACTTT.

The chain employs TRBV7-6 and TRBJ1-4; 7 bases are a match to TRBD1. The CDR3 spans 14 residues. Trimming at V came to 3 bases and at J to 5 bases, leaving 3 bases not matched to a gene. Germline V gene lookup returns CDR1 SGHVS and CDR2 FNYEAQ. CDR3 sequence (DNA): TGTGCCAGCAGCTTTACAGGGGTCAATGAAAAACTGTTTTTT. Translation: CASSFTGVNEKLFF.

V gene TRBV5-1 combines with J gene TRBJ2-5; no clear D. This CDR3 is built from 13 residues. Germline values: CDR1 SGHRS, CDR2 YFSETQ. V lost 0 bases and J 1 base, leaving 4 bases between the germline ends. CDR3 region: CASSLGAQETQYF. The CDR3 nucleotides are TGCGCCAGCAGCTTGGGGGCCCAAGAGACCCAGTACTTC.

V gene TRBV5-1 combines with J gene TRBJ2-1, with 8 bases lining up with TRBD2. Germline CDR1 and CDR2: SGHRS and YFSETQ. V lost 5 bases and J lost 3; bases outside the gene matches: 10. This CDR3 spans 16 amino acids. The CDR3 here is CASSKRAGGGYNEQFF. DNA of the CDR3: TGCGCCAGCAGTAAAAGGGCGGGAGGCGGCTACAATGAGCAGTTCTTC.

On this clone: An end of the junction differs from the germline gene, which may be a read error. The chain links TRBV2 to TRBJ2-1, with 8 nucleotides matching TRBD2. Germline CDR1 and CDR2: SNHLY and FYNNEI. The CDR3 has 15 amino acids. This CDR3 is CASREAGASYNEQFF. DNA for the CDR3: TGTGCCAGCAGGGAAGCGGGAGCCTCCTACAATGAGCAGTTCTTC.

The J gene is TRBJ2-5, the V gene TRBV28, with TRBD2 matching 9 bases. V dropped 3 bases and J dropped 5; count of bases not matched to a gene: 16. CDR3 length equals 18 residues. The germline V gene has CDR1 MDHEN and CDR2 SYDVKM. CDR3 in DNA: TGTGCCAGCAGTTTTAGACAGGGTAGATTAGCGGGAGCGGAGACCCAGTACTTC. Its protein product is CASSFRQGRLAGAETQYF.

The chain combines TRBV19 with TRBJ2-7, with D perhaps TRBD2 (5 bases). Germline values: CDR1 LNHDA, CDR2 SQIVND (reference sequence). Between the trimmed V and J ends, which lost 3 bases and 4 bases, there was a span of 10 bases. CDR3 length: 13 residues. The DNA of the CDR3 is TGTGCCAGTAGTATCGGGGAAAAATACGAGCAGTACTTC. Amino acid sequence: CASSIGEKYEQYF.

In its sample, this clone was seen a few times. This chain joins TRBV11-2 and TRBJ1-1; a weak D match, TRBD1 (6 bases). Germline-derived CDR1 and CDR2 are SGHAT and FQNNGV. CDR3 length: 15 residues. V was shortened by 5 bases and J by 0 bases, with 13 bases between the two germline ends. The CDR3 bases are TGTGCCAGCAGCCCCACGACAGGTATGAACACTGAAGCTTTCTTT. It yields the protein CASSPTTGMNTEAFF.

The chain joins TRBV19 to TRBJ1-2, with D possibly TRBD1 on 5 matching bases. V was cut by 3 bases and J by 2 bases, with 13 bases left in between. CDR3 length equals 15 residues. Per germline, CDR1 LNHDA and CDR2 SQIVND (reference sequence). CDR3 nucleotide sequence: TGTGCCAGTAGTATGGAGGGACGGTCGAACTATGGCTACACCTTC. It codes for CASSMEGRSNYGYTF.